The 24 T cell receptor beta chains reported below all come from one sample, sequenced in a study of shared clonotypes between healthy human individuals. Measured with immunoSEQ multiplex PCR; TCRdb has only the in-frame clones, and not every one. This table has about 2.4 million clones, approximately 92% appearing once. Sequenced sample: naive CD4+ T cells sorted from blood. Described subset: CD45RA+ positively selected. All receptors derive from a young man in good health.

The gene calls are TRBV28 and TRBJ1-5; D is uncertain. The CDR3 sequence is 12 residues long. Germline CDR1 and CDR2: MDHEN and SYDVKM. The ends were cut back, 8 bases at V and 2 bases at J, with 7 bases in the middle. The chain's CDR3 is CASPDGNQPQHF. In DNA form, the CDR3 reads TGTGCCAGCCCGGACGGCAATCAGCCCCAGCATTTT.

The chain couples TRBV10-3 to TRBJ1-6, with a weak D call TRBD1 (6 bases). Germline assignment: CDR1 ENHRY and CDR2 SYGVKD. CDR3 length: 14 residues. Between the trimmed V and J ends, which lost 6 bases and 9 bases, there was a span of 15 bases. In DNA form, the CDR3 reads TGTGCCATCAGAGGGGACATTGTTAGTTCACCCCTCCACTTT. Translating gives CAIRGDIVSSPLHF.

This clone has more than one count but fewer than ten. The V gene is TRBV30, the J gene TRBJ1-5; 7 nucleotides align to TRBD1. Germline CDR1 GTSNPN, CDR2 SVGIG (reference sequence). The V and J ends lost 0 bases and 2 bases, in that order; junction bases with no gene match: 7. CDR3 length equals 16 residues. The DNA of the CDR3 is TGTGCCTGGAGTGTAAGAGGGCAGGGGGGCAATCAGCCCCAGCATTTT. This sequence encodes CAWSVRGQGGNQPQHF.

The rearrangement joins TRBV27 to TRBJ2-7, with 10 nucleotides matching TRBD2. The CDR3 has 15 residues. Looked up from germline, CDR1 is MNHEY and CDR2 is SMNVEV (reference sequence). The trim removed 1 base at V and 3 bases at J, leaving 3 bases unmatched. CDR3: CASSLFSSGSYEQYF. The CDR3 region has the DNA TGTGCCAGCAGTTTATTCTCTAGCGGGAGCTACGAGCAGTACTTC.

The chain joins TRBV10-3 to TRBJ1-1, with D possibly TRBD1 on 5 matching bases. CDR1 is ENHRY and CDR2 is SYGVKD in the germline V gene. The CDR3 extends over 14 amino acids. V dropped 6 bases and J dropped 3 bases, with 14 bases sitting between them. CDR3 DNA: TGTGCCATCAGGCCGGGCAGGGTTGACACTGAAGCTTTCTTT. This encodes CAIRPGRVDTEAFF.

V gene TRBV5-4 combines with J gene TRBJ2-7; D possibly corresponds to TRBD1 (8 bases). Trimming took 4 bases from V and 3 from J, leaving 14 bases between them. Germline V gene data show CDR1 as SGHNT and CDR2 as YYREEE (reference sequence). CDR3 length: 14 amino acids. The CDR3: CASSPTGGDYEQYF. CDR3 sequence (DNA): TGTGCCAGCAGCCCAACAGGGGGGGACTACGAGCAGTACTTC.

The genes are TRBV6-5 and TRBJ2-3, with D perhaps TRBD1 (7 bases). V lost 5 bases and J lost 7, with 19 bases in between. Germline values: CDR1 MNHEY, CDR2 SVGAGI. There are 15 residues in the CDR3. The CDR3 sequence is CASSRAGQLTNTQYF. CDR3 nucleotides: TGTGCCAGCAGTAGGGCGGGACAGCTGACAAATACGCAGTATTTT.

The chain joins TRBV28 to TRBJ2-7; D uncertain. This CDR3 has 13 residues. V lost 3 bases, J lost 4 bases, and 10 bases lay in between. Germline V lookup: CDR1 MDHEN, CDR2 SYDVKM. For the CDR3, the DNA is TGTGCCAGCAGTTTTGGGAACTCGTACGAGCAGTACTTC. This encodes CASSFGNSYEQYF.

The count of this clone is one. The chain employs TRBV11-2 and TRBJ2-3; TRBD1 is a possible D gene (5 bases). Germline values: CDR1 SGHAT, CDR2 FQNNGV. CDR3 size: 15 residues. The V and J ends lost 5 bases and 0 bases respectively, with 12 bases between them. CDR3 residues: CASSPSGLSTDTQYF. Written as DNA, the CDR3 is TGTGCCAGCAGCCCTTCAGGGTTGAGCACAGATACGCAGTATTTT.

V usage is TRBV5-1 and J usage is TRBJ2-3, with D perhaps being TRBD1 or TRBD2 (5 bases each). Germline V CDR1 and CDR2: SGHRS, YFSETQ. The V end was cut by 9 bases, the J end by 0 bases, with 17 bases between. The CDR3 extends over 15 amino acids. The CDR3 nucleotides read TGCGCCACCGGGGTGGGACCGCAGAGCACAGATACGCAGTATTTT. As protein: CATGVGPQSTDTQYF.

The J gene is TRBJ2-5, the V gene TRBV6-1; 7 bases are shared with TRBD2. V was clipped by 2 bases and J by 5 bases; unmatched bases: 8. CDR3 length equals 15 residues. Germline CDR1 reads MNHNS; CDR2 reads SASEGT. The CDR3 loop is CASSEPKAGPETQYF. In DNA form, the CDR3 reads TGTGCCAGCAGTGAACCTAAAGCGGGGCCTGAGACCCAGTACTTC.

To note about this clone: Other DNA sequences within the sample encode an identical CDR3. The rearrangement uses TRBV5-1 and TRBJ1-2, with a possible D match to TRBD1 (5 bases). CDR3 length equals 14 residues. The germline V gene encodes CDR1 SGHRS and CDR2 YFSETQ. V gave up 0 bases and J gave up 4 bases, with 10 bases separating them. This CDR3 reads CASSLGQGSYGYTF. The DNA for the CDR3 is TGCGCCAGCAGCTTGGGTCAGGGAAGCTATGGCTACACCTTC.

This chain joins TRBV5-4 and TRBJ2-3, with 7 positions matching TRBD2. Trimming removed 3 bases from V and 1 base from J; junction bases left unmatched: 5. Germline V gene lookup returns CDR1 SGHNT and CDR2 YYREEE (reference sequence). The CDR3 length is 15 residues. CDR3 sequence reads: CASSSTSYGTDTQYF. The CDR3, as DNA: TGTGCCAGCAGCTCGACTAGCTACGGCACAGATACGCAGTATTTT.

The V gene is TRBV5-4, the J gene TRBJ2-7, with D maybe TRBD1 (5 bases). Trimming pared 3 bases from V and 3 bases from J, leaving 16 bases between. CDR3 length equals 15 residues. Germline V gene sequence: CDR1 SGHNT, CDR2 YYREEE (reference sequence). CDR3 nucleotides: TGTGCCAGCAGCTCCCCCCCCACAGGAGACTACGAGCAGTACTTC. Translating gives CASSSPPTGDYEQYF.

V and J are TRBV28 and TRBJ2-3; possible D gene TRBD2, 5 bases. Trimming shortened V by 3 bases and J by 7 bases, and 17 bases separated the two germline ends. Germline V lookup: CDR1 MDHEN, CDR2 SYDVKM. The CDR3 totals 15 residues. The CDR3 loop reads CASSFLRVGGNTQYF. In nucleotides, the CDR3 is TGTGCCAGCAGTTTTCTGCGGGTAGGCGGAAATACGCAGTATTTT.

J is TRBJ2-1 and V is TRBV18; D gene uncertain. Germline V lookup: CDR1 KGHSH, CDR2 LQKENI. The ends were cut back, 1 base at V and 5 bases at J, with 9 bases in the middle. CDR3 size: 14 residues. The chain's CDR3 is CASSPQLGNNEQFF. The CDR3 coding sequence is TGTGCCAGCTCACCACAGTTAGGGAACAATGAGCAGTTCTTC.

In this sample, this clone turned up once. The CDR3 protein is CASSRVGGSYEQYF. DNA for the CDR3: TGTGCCAGCAGTCGGGTGGGCGGCTCCTACGAGCAGTACTTC. The rearrangement uses TRBV14 and TRBJ2-7; no reliable D call. The CDR3 is 14 residues long. The V end lost 6 bases, the J end lost 0 bases, and 12 bases lay between the germline ends. Germline V lookup: CDR1 SGHDN, CDR2 FVKESK.

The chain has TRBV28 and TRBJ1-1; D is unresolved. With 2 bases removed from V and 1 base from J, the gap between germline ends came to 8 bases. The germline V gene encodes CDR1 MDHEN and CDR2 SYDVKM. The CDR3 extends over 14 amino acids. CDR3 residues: CASSLVKGNTEAFF. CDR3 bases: TGTGCCAGCAGTTTAGTAAAGGGGAACACTGAAGCTTTCTTT.

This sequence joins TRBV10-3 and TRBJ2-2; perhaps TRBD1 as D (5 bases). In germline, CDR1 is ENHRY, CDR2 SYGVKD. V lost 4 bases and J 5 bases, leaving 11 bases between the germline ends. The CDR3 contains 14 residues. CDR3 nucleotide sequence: TGTGCCATCAGTGCCAGGGCTGATACCGGGGAGCTGTTTTTT. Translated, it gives CAISARADTGELFF.

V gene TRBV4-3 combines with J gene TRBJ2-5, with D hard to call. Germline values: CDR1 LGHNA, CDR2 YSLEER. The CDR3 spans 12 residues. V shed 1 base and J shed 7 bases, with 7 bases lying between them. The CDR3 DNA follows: TGCGCCAGCAGCCAAGCCGGGTCGACCCAGTACTTC. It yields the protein CASSQAGSTQYF.

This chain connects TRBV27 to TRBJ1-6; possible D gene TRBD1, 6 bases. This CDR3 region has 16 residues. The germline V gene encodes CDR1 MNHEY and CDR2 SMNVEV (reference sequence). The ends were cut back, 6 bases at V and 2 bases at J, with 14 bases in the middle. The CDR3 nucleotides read TGTGCCAGCAGAAATCAGGGGTTACCCTATAATTCACCCCTCCACTTT. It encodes CASRNQGLPYNSPLHF.

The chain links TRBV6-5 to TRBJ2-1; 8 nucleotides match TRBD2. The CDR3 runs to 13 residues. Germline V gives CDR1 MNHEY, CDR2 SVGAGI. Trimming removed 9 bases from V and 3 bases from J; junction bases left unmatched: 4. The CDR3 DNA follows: TGTGCCAGTAGCGGGACCCTCTACAATGAGCAGTTCTTC. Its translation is CASSGTLYNEQFF.

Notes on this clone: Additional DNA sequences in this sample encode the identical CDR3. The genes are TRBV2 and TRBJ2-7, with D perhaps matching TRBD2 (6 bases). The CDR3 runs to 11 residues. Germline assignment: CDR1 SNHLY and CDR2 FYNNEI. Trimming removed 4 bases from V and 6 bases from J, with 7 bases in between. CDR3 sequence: CASSVGGEQYF. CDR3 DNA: TGTGCCAGCAGTGTGGGGGGCGAGCAGTACTTC. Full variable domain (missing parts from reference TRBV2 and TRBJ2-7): EPEVTQTPSHQVTQMGQEVILRCVPISNHLYFYWYRQILGQKVEFLVSFYNNEISEKSEIFDDQFSVERPDGSNFTLKIRSTKLEDSAMYFCASSVGGEQYFGPGTRLTVT.

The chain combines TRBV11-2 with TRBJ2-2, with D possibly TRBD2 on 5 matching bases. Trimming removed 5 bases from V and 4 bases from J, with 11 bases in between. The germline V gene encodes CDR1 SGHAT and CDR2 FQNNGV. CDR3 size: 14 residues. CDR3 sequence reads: CASSLARGTGELFF. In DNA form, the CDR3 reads TGTGCCAGCAGCCTCGCCCGGGGCACCGGGGAGCTGTTTTTT. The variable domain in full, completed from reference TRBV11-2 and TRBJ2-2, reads EAGVAQSPRYKIIEKRQSVAFWCNPISGHATLYWYQQILGQGPKLLIQFQNNGVVDDSQLPKDRFSAERLKGVDSTLKIQPAKLEDSAVYLCASSLARGTGELFFGEGSRLTVL.